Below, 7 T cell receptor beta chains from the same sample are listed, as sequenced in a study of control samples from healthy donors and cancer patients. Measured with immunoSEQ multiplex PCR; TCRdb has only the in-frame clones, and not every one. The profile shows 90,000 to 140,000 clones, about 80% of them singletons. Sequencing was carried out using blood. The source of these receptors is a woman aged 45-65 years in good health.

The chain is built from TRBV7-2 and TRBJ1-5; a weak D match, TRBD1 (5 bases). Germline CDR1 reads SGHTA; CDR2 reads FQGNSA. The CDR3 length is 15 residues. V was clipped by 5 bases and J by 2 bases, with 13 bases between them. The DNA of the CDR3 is TGTGCCAGCAGCGCCCGCCAAGGGGGCAATCAGCCCCAGCATTTT. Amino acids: CASSARQGGNQPQHF.

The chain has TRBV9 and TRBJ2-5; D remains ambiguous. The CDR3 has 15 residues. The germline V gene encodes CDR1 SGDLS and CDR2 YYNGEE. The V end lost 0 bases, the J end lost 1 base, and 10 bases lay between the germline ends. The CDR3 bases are TGTGCCAGCAGCGTAGGACTGGATTCCCAAGAGACCCAGTACTTC. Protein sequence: CASSVGLDSQETQYF.

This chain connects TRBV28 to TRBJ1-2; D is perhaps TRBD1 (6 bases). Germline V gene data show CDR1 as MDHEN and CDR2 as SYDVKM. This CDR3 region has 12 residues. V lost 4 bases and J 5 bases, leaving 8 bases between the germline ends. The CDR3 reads CASSWTVYGYTF. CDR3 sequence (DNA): TGTGCCAGCAGTTGGACAGTATATGGCTACACCTTC.

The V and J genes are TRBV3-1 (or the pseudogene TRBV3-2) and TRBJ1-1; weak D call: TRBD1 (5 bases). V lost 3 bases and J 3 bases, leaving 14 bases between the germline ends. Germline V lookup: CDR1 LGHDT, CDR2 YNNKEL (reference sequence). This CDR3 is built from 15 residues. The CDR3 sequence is CASSHPGRVYTEAFF. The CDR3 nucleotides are TGTGCCAGCAGCCACCCAGGGCGAGTTTACACTGAAGCTTTCTTT.

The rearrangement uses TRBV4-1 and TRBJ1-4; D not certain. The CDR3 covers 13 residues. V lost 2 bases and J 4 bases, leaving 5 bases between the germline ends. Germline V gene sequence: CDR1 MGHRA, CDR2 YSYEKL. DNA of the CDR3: TGCGCCAGCAGCCAATGGAATAATGAAAAACTGTTTTTT. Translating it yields CASSQWNNEKLFF.

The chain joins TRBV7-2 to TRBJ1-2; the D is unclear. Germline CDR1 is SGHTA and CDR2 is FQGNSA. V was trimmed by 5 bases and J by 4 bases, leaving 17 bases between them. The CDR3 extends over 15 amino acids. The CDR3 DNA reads TGTGCCAGCAGCCCTGAAGTACAGAGTTTCTATGGCTACACCTTC. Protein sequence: CASSPEVQSFYGYTF.

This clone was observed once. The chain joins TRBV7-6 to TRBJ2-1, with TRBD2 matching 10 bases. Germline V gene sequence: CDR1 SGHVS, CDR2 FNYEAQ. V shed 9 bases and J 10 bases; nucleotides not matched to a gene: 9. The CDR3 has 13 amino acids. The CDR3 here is CASPLAGAGEQFF. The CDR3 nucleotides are TGTGCCAGTCCCCTAGCGGGAGCGGGGGAGCAGTTCTTC.